The T cell receptor (beta chain) described here comes from a study of T cell changes during pregnancy in multiple sclerosis. The CDR3 is made up of 14 amino acids. V shed 5 bases and J 10 bases; nucleotides not matched to a gene: 5. The germline V gene encodes CDR1 MNHEY and CDR2 SMNVEV (reference sequence). Using immunoSEQ multiplex PCR, the repertoire was profiled, and TCRdb retains in-frame clones only, with some absent. The sample has 43,000 or so clones, around 92% seen once. The gene calls are TRBV27 and TRBJ1-4; TRBD1 agrees at 12 bases. Sequences were derived from peripheral blood, sampled in the third trimester of pregnancy. This receptor was taken from a female donor with multiple sclerosis, enrolled in a pregnancy study. CDR3 DNA sequence: TGTGCCAGCAGTCCGGGACAGGGGGCGGGAAAACTGTTTTTT. As protein: CASSPGQGAGKLFF.